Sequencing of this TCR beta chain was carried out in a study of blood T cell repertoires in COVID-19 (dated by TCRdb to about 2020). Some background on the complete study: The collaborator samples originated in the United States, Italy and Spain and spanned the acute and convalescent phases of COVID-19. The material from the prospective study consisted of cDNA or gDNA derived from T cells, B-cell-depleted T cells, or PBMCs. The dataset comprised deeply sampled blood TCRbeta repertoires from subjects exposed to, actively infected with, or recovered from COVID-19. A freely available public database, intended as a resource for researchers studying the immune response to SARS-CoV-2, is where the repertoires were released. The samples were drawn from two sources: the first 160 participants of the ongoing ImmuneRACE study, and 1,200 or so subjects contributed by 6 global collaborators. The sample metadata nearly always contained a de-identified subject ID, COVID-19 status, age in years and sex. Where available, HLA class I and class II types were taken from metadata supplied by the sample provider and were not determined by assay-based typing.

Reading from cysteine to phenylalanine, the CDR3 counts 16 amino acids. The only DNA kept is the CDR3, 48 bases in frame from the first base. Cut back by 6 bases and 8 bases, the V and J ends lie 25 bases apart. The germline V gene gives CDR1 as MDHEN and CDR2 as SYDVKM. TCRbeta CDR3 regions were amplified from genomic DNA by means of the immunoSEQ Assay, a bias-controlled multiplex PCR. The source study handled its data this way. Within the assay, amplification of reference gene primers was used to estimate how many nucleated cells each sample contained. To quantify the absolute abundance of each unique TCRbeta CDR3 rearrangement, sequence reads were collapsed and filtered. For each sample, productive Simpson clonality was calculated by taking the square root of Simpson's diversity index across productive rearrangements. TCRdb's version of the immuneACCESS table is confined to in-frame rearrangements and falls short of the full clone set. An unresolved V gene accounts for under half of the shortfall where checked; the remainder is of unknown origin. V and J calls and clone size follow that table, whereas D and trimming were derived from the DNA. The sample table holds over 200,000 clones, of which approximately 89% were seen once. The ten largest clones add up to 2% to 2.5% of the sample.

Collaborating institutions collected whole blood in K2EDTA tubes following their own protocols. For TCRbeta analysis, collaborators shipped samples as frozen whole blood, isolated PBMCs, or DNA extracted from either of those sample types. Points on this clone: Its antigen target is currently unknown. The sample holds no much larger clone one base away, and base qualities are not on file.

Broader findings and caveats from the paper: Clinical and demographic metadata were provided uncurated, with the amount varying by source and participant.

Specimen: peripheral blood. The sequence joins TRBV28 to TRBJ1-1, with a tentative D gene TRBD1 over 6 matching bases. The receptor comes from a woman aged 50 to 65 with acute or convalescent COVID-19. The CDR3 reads CASRPTGMALLVEAFF. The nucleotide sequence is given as TGTGCCAGCAGACCTACAGGGATGGCCCTCCTAGTGGAAGCTTTCTTT.